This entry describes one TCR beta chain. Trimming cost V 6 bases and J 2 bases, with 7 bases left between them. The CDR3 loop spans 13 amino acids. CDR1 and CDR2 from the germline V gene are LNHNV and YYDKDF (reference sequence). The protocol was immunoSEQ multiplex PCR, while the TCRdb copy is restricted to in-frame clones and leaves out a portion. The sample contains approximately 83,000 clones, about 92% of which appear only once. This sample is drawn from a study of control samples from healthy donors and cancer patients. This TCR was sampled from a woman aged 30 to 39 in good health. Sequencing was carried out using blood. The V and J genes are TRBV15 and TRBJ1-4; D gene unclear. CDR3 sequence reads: CATSSLTNEKLFF. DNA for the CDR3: TGTGCCACCAGTTCTTTGACTAATGAAAAACTGTTTTTT.